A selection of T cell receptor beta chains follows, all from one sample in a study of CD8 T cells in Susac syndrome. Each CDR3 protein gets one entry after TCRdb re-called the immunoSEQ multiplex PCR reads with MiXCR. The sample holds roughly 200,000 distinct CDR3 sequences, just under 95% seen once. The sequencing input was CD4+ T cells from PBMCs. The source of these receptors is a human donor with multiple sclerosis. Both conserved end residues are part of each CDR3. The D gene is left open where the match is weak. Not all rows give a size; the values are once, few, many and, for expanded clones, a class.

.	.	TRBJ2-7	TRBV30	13	TGTGCCTGGATCAGAAAAGGGGCCGACGAGCAGTACTTC	CAWIRKGADEQYF
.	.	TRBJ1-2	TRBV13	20	TGTGCCAGCAGCTTAGTGAGACAGCCCTTCAGAACAGAAGCTAACTATGGCTACACCTTC	CASSLVRQPFRTEANYGYTF
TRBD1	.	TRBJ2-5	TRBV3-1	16	TGTGCCAGCAGCTTATCCGGGACAGGGACACAAGAGACCCAGTACTTC	CASSLSGTGTQETQYF
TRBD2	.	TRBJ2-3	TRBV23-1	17	TGCGCCAGCGACCAAGCAGGGCTAGCGGCTAGCACAGATACGCAGTATTTT	CASDQAGLAASTDTQYF
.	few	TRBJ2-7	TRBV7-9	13	TGTGCCAGCAGCCCGGACAGCGTCTACGAGCAGTACTTC	CASSPDSVYEQYF
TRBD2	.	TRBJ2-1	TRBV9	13	TGTGCCAGCAGCGCCGGGACTAGTTATGAGCAGTTCTTC	CASSAGTSYEQFF
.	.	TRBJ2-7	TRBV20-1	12	TGCAGTGCCGGGACTCCCAGTGGCGAGCAGTACTTC	CSAGTPSGEQYF
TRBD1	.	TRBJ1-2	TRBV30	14	TGTGCCTGGAGCGCGGGACAGGGGGCTGCTGGCTACACCTTC	CAWSAGQGAAGYTF
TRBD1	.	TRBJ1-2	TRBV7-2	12	TGTGCCAGCAGCCGGGACAGGGGGGGCTACACCTTC	CASSRDRGGYTF
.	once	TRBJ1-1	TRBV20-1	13	TGCAGTGCCGTAGGCCGGGGATGGTCTGAAGCTTTCTTT	CSAVGRGWSEAFF
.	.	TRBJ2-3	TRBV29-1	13	TGCAGCGTTGAACGGCAGGTCACAGATACGCAGTATTTT	CSVERQVTDTQYF
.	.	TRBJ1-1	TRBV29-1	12	TGCAGCGCCGGGGGGCGCTATACTGAAGCTTTCTTT	CSAGGRYTEAFF
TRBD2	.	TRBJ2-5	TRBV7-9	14	TGTGCCAGCAGCTTAGTCCAGGGAGGGGAGACCCAGTACTTC	CASSLVQGGETQYF
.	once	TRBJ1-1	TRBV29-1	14	TGCAGCGCGGTACAGGCTAGGGGCGCCACTGAAGCTTTCTTT	CSAVQARGATEAFF
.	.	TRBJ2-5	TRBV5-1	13	TGCGCCAGCAGCTTGTTACGAGAAGAGACCCAGTACTTC	CASSLLREETQYF
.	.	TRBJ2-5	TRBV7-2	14	TGTGCCAGCAGCTTTAATGGCCTACAAGAGACCCAGTACTTC	CASSFNGLQETQYF
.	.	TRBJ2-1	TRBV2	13	TGTGCCAGCAGGGCGCACTTCGACAATGAGCAGTTCTTC	CASRAHFDNEQFF
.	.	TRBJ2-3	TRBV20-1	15	TGCAGTGCTAGACTTCAAACAGGCCCCTCAGATACGCAGTATTTT	CSARLQTGPSDTQYF
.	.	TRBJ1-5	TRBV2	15	TGTGCCAGCAGTGTTTTCTGGGGCACCAATCAGCCCCAGCATTTT	CASSVFWGTNQPQHF
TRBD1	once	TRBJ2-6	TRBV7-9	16	TGTGCCAGCAGCTCCACAGGGGAGACTGGGGCCAACGTCCTGACTTTC	CASSSTGETGANVLTF
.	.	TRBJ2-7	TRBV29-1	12	TGCAGCGTTAAAACAGGCAATTACGAGCAGTACTTC	CSVKTGNYEQYF
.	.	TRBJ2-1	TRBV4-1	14	TGCGCCAGCAGCCACCGGACATCCTACAATGAGCAGTTCTTC	CASSHRTSYNEQFF
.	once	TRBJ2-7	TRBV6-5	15	TGTGCCAGCAGTTACTCGGACGGGGGTGGGTACGAGCAGTACTTC	CASSYSDGGGYEQYF
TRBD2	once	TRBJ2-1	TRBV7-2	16	TGTGCCAGCAGCCTCCATAGCGGGGGAACCTACAATGAGCAGTTCTTC	CASSLHSGGTYNEQFF
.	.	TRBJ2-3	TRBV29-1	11	TGCAGCGTTGGGGTGCAAGATACGCAGTATTTT	CSVGVQDTQYF
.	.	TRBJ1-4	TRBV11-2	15	TGTGCCAGCAGCCCTATGGTAGCAACTAATGAAAAACTGTTTTTT	CASSPMVATNEKLFF
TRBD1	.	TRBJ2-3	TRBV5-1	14	TGCGCCAGCAGCGAGGGACAGCCCACAGATACGCAGTATTTT	CASSEGQPTDTQYF
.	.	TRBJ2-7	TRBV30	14	TGTGCCTGGAGTTACGCGTTCAGGGGACACGAGCAGTACTTC	CAWSYAFRGHEQYF
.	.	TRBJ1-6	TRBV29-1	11	TGCAGCGCTGGGAGGGTATCACCCCTCCACTTT	CSAGRVSPLHF
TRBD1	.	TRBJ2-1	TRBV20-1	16	TGCAGTGCTAGAGACCCTACAGGGGGCATCTACAATGAGCAGTTCTTC	CSARDPTGGIYNEQFF
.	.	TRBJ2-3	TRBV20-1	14	TGCAGTGCTATACTAACGACTAGTCCAGATACGCAGTATTTT	CSAILTTSPDTQYF
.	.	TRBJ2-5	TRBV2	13	TGTGCCAGCAGTGGGGACCCTAGAGAGACCCAGTACTTC	CASSGDPRETQYF
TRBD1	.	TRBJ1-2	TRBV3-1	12	TGTGCCAGCAGCCAAGTTTCAGGGGGGTACACCTTC	CASSQVSGGYTF
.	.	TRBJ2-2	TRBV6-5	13	TGTGCCAGCAGTTCCCAAAACACCGGGGAGCTGTTTTTT	CASSSQNTGELFF
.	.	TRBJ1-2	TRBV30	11	TGTGCCTGGACCCCGGGAAATGGCTACACCTTC	CAWTPGNGYTF
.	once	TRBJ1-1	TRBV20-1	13	TGCAGTGCTAGTCAGGGGCGAGACACTGAAGCTTTCTTT	CSASQGRDTEAFF
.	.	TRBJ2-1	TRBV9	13	TGTGCCAGCAGCGTTTCACACCAAAATGAGCAGTTCTTC	CASSVSHQNEQFF
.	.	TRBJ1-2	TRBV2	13	TGTGCCAGCAGTGACGGGGGTTTTGGAGGCTACACCTTC	CASSDGGFGGYTF
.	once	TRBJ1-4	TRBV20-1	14	TGCAGTGCTAGAGAAGGCGGGGGTACTGAAAAACTGTTTTTT	CSAREGGGTEKLFF
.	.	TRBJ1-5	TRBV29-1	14	TGCAGCGTTGAGGTGGAGTGGGGGGGCCGGCCCCAGCATTTT	CSVEVEWGGRPQHF
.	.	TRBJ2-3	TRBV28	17	TGTGCCAGCAGTTCCCGGACGGGCTTGTCCAGCACAGATACGCAGTATTTT	CASSSRTGLSSTDTQYF